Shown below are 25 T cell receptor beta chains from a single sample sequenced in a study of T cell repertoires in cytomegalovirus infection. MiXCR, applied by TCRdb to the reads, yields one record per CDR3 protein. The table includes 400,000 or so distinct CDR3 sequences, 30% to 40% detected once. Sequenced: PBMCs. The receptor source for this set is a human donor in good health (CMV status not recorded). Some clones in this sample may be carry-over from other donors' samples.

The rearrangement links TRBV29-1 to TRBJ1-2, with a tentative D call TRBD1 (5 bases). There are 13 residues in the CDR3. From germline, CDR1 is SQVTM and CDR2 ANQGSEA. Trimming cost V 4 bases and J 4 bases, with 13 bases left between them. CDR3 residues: CSVGLSTVYGYTF. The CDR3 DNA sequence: TGCAGCGTTGGACTATCGACAGTCTATGGCTACACCTTC. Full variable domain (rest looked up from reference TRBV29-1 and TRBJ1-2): SAVISQKPSRDICQRGTSLTIQCQVDSQVTMMFWYRQQPGQSLTLIATANQGSEATYESGFVIDKFPISRPNLTFSTLTVSNMSPEDSSIYLCSVGLSTVYGYTFGSGTRLTVV.

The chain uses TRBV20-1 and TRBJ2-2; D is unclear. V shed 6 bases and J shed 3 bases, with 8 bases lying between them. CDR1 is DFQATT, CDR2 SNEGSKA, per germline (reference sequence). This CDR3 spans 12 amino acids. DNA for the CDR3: TGCAGTGCCCTAAAATACACCGGGGAGCTGTTTTTT. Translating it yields CSALKYTGELFF.

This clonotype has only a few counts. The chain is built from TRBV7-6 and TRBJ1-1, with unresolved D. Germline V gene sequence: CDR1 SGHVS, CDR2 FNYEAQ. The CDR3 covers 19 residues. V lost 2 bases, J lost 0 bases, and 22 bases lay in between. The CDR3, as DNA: TGTGCCAGCAGCTTAAGATCGATGGGAGCCACCAATATGAACACTGAAGCTTTCTTT. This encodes CASSLRSMGATNMNTEAFF.

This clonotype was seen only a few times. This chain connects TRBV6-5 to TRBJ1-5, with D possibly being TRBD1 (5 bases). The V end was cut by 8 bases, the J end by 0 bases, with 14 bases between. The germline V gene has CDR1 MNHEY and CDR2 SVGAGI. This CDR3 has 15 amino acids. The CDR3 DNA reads TGTGCCAGCTCGACTGGGACGGGTAGCAATCAGCCCCAGCATTTT. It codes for CASSTGTGSNQPQHF.

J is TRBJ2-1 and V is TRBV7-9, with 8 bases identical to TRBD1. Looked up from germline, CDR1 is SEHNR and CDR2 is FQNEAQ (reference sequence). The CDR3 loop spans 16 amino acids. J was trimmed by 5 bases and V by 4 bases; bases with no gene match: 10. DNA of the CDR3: TGTGCCAGCAGCTCCGAGACCTCGGACAGGGACAATGAGCAGTTCTTC. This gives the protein CASSSETSDRDNEQFF. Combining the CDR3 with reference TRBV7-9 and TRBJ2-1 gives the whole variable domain DTGVSQNPRHKITKRGQNVTFRCDPISEHNRLYWYRQTLGQGPEFLTYFQNEAQLEKSRLLSDRFSAERPKGSFSTLEIQRTEQGDSAMYLCASSSETSDRDNEQFFGPGTRLTVL.

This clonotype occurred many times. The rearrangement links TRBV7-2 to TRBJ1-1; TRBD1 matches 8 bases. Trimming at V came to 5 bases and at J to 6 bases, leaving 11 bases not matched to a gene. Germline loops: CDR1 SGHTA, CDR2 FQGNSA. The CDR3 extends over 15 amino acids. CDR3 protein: CASSPSQGVWAEAFF. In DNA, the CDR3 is TGTGCCAGCAGCCCCTCACAGGGGGTTTGGGCTGAAGCTTTCTTT. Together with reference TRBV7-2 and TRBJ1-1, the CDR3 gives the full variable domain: GAGVSQSPSNKVTEKGKDVELRCDPISGHTALYWYRQSLGQGLEFLIYFQGNSAPDKSGLPSDRFSAERTGGSVSTLTIQRTQQEDSAVYLCASSPSQGVWAEAFFGQGTRLTVV.

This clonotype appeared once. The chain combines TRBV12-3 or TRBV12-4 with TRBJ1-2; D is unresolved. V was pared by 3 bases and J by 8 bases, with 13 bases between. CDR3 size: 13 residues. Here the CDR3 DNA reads TGTGCCAGCAGTTTGTTCATTGGAGGCGGCTACACCTTC. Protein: CASSLFIGGGYTF.

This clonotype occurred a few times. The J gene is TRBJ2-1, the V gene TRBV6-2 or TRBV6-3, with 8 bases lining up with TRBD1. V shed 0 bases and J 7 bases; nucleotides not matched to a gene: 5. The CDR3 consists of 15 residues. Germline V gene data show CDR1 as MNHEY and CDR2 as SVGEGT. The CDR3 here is CASSYSGQGGNEQFF. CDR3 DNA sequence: TGTGCCAGCAGTTACTCCGGACAGGGAGGAAATGAGCAGTTCTTC.

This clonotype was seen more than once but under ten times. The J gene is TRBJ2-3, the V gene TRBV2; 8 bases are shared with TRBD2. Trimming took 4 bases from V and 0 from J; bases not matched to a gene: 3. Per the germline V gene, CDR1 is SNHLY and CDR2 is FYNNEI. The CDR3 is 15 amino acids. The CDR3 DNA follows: TGTGCCAGCAGTGGGGGGACTAGAAGCACAGATACGCAGTATTTT. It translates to CASSGGTRSTDTQYF.

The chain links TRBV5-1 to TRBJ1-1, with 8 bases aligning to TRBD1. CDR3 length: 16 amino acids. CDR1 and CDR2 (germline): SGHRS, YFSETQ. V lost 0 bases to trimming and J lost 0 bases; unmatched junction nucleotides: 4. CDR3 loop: CASSLGQGLVNTEAFF. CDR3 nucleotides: TGCGCCAGCAGCTTGGGACAGGGGCTCGTGAACACTGAAGCTTTCTTT. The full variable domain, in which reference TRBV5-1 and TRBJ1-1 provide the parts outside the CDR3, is KAGVTQTPRYLIKTRGQQVTLSCSPISGHRSVSWYQQTPGQGLQFLFEYFSETQRNKGNFPGRFSGRQFSNSRSEMNVSTLELGDSALYLCASSLGQGLVNTEAFFGQGTRLTVV.

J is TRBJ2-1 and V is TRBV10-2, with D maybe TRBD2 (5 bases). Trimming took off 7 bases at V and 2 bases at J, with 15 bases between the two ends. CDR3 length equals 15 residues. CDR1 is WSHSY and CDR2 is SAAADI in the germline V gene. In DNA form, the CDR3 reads TGCGCCAGCAATAGAGCGGACCCGGCCTACAATGAGCAGTTCTTC. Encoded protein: CASNRADPAYNEQFF.

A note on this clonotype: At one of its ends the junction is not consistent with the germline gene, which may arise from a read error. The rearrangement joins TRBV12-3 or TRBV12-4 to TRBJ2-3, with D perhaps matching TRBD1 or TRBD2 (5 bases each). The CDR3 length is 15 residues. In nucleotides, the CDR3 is TGTTCCAGCAGTTTCGGGACGGCCTTAAAAGATACGCAGTATTTT. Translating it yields CSSSFGTALKDTQYF.

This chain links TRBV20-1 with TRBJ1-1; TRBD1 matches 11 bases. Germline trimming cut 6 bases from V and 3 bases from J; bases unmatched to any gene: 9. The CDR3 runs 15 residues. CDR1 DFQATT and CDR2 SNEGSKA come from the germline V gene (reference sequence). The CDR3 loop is CSARTGGARDTEAFF. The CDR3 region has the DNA TGCAGTGCCCGGACAGGGGGCGCGAGGGACACTGAAGCTTTCTTT.

This CDR3 reads CATSRSGTGSDEQYF. The CDR3 nucleotides are TGTGCCACCAGCAGAAGCGGGACGGGGAGCGATGAGCAGTACTTC. The chain links TRBV15 to TRBJ2-7; 7 bases map to TRBD2. The trim removed 2 bases at V and 7 bases at J, leaving 11 bases unmatched. Germline V lookup: CDR1 LNHNV, CDR2 YYDKDF (reference sequence). CDR3 length: 15 amino acids.

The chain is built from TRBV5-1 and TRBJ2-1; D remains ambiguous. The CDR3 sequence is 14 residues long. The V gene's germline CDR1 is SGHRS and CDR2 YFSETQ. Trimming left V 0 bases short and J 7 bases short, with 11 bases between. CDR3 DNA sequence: TGCGCCAGCAGCTTGGGAAAGACAAAAAATGAGCAGTTCTTC. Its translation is CASSLGKTKNEQFF.

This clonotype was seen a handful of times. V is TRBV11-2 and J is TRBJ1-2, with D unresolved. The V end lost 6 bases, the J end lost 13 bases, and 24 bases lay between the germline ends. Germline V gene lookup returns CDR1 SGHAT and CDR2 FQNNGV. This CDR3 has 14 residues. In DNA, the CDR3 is TGTGCCAGCAGACTCGGGCCAGCCTCCGTCGTCCCCACCTTC. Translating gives CASRLGPASVVPTF.

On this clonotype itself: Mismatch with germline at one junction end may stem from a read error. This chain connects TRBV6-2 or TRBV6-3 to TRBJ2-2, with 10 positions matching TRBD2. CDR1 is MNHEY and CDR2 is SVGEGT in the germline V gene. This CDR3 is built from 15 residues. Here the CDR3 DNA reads TGTTCCACCCACGAAAGCGGGGGGGACACCGGGGAGATGTTTTTT. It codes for CSTHESGGDTGEMFF.

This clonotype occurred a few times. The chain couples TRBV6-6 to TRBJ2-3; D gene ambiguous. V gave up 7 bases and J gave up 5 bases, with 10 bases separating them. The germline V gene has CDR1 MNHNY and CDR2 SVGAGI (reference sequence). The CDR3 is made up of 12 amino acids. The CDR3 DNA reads TGTGCCAGCAACCCCCAAGGAGATACGCAGTATTTT. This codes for CASNPQGDTQYF.

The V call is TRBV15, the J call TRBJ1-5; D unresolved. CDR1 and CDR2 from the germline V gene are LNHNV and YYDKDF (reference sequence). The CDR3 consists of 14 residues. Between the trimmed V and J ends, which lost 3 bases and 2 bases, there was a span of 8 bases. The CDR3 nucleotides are TGTGCCACCAGCAGCGGTGTGGGCAATCAGCCCCAGCATTTT. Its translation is CATSSGVGNQPQHF.

The CDR3 protein is CASSPPGQSTDTQYF. The CDR3, as DNA: TGTGCCAGCTCACCACCGGGACAGAGCACAGATACGCAGTATTTT. The chain joins TRBV18 to TRBJ2-3; 7 positions match TRBD1. V was clipped by 0 bases and J by 0 bases; unmatched bases: 0. The CDR3 totals 15 residues. CDR1 is KGHSH, CDR2 LQKENI, per germline.

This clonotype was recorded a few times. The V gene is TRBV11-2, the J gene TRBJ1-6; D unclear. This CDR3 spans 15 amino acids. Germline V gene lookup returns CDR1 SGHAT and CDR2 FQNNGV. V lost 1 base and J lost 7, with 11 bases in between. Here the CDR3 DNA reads TGTGCCAGCAGCTTAGCGGGCAGTGTGAATTCACCCCTCCACTTT. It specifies CASSLAGSVNSPLHF.

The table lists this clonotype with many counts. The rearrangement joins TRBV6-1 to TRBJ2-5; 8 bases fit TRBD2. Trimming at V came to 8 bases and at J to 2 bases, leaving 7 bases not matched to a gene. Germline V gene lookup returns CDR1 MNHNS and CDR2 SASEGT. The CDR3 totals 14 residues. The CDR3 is CASRKSGGQETQYF. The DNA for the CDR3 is TGTGCCAGCCGAAAAAGCGGGGGACAAGAGACCCAGTACTTC.

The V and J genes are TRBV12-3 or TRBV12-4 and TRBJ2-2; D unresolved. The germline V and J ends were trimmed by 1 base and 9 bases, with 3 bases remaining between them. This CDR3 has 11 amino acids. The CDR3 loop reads CASSLVWELFF. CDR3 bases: TGTGCCAGCAGTTTAGTGTGGGAGCTGTTTTTT.

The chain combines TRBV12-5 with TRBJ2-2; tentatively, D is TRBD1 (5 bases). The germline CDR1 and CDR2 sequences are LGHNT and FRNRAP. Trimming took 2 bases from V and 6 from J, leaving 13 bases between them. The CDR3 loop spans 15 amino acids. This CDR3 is CASGLHPVGPGELFF. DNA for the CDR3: TGTGCTAGTGGTTTGCATCCGGTGGGGCCCGGGGAGCTGTTTTTT.

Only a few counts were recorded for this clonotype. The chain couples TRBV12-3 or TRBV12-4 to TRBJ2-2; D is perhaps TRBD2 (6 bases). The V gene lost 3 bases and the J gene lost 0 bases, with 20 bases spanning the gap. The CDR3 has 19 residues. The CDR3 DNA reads TGTGCCAGCAGTTTTGGAGTTAGCGGAGGATATACGAACACCGGGGAGCTGTTTTTT. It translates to CASSFGVSGGYTNTGELFF.